Listed here are 6 T cell receptor beta chains from one sample, sequenced in a study of blood T cells in healthy people across ages. A second PCR, run for about 6 to 12 cycles, used a sample-barcoded 5' primer plus a J-beta primer mix. TCRdb analysed the 5' RACE reads with MiXCR anew, one entry per CDR3 protein. The sample yields 720,000 or so distinct CDR3 sequences, around 43% seen once. Sequencing was done on a sample of blood. Receptor source: a man older than 75 in good health.

Regarding this clonotype: A much larger clone differs by one base, so this may be a read error. V is TRBV29-1 and J is TRBJ2-7; D may correspond to TRBD1 or TRBD2 (6 bases each). The germline gives CDR1 SQVTM, CDR2 ANQGSEA. Trimming took off 5 bases at V and 0 bases at J, with 14 bases between the two ends. This CDR3 region has 14 residues. The CDR3 loop reads CSVRGDLHSYEQYF. The CDR3 DNA reads as TGCAGCGTTAGGGGGGATCTCCACTCCTACGAGCAGTACTTC.

On this clonotype itself: Mismatch with germline at one junction end may stem from a read error. This chain links TRBV12-3 or TRBV12-4 with TRBJ2-5; 11 nucleotides match TRBD2. The CDR3 is made up of 16 amino acids. CDR3 in amino acids: CTSSPGLAEEQETQYF. In nucleotides, the CDR3 is TGTACCAGCAGTCCGGGACTAGCGGAAGAACAAGAGACCCAGTACTTC.

This sequence joins TRBV29-1 and TRBJ1-2; no definite D call. Germline V gene data show CDR1 as SQVTM and CDR2 as ANQGSEA. V was pared by 5 bases and J by 3 bases, with 13 bases between. This CDR3 has 13 residues. Here the CDR3 DNA reads TGCAGCGTTCATGGCCGAGAACACTATGGCTACACCTTC. It codes for CSVHGREHYGYTF.

This clonotype was found once. The gene calls are TRBV4-3 and TRBJ1-2; possibly TRBD1 for D (6 bases). Germline V gives CDR1 LGHNA, CDR2 YSLEER. The germline V and J ends were trimmed by 1 base and 4 bases, with 16 bases remaining between them. The CDR3 totals 16 residues. CDR3 bases: TGCGCCAGCAGCCAAGGGAGGGCGACAGGTGGCTATGGCTACACCTTC. Translating it yields CASSQGRATGGYGYTF.

This clonotype was counted only a few times. The chain has TRBV4-3 and TRBJ2-3; TRBD2 matches 7 bases. The CDR3 is 17 amino acids. Germline V gene data show CDR1 as LGHNA and CDR2 as YSLEER. The ends lost 0 bases at V and 4 bases at J; junction bases unmatched: 10. Written as DNA, the CDR3 is TGCGCCAGCAGCCAAGATAGGGGTCTAGCGGAAGCAGATACGCAGTATTTT. This codes for CASSQDRGLAEADTQYF.

As concerns this clonotype: With a much larger clone just one base away, this may be a read error. The chain links TRBV6-2 or TRBV6-3 to TRBJ2-1, with 12 nucleotides matching TRBD2. This CDR3 comprises 15 residues. Germline CDR1 and CDR2: MNHEY and SVGEGT. The CDR3 nucleotides read TGTGCCGGCAGTCGGACTAGCGGGAATTACAATGAGCAGTTCTTC. Translating it yields CAGSRTSGNYNEQFF.